Shown below are 31 T cell receptor beta chains from a single sample sequenced in a study of cytomegalovirus exposure and HLA in healthy donors. Researchers ran the PCR with 60 Vbeta and 13 Jbeta primers. The data were produced by immunoSEQ multiplex PCR, yet TCRdb's version contains in-frame clones alone and is incomplete. The data show about 160,000 clones, 70% to 85% seen once. The sample comprised PBMCs. These receptors originate from a man in his fifties in good health and CMV-seropositive.

The chain joins TRBV4-3 to TRBJ1-1; D call uncertain. Between the trimmed V and J ends, which lost 1 base and 0 bases, there was a span of 12 bases. Germline V CDR1 and CDR2: LGHNA, YSLEER. The CDR3 consists of 16 residues. CDR3 residues: CASSQVSGYLNTEAFF. As DNA, the CDR3 is TGCGCCAGCAGCCAAGTCAGCGGATATTTGAACACTGAAGCTTTCTTT.

This clone has just one count. The V gene is TRBV9, the J gene TRBJ1-2; D might be TRBD1 (5 bases). The CDR3 is made up of 15 amino acids. Germline values: CDR1 SGDLS, CDR2 YYNGEE. V was shortened by 0 bases and J by 4 bases, with 13 bases between the two germline ends. The CDR3: CASSVGLDSPYGYTF. The CDR3 bases are TGTGCCAGCAGCGTAGGACTTGACAGCCCCTATGGCTACACCTTC.

This clone was observed a few times. The chain links TRBV5-4 to TRBJ1-1; D may be TRBD1 (5 bases). CDR3 length: 14 residues. Trimming left V 0 bases short and J 1 base short, with 7 bases between. CDR1 and CDR2 from the germline V gene are SGHNT and YYREEE (reference sequence). The DNA for the CDR3 is TGTGCCAGCAGCTTGGGCAGGGAGAACACTGAAGCTTTCTTT. Protein sequence: CASSLGRENTEAFF.

This clone has just one count. The chain is built from TRBV5-1 and TRBJ2-1, with 9 nucleotides matching TRBD1. The CDR3 is made up of 15 amino acids. With V trimmed by 4 bases and J by 2 bases, 4 bases remained unmatched. Germline V gene lookup returns CDR1 SGHRS and CDR2 YFSETQ. Here the CDR3 reads CASSVRQGAYNEQFF. CDR3 nucleotides: TGCGCCAGCAGCGTACGACAGGGGGCCTACAATGAGCAGTTCTTC. Drawing the rest from reference TRBV5-1 and TRBJ2-1, the complete variable domain is KAGVTQTPRYLIKTRGQQVTLSCSPISGHRSVSWYQQTPGQGLQFLFEYFSETQRNKGNFPGRFSGRQFSNSRSEMNVSTLELGDSALYLCASSVRQGAYNEQFFGPGTRLTVL.

This chain uses TRBV2 with TRBJ1-3, with 7 bases lining up with TRBD1. This CDR3 region has 15 residues. From germline, CDR1 is SNHLY and CDR2 FYNNEI. Trimming cost V 3 bases and J 4 bases; bases outside gene matches: 6. In DNA, the CDR3 is TGTGCCAGCAGTGAGCAGACAGGGTTAGGAAACACCATATATTTT. Its protein product is CASSEQTGLGNTIYF.

The chain is built from TRBV21-1 and TRBJ2-5; the D call of TRBD1 is as the table states it, not checked on the DNA. TRBV21-1 has pseudogene status. The CDR3 covers 15 residues. The CDR3 sequence is CASSKTGTGAETQYF. For the CDR3, the DNA is TGTGCCAGCAGCAAGACAGGGACAGGAGCGGAGACCCAGTACTTC.

DNA for the CDR3: TGTGCCAGTAGTGGTGACCTTCACGGGGAGCAGTACTTC. Translated, it gives CASSGDLHGEQYF. The genes are TRBV19 and TRBJ2-7; D gene ambiguous. The CDR3 covers 13 residues. The germline V gene has CDR1 LNHDA and CDR2 SQIVND (reference sequence). V lost 5 bases, J lost 7 bases, and 15 bases lay in between.

The V and J genes are TRBV7-9 and TRBJ2-1; possibly TRBD2 for D (5 bases). Germline CDR1 reads SEHNR; CDR2 reads FQNEAQ (reference sequence). The CDR3 consists of 11 residues. Deletions cut 2 bases from V and 12 bases from J, with 8 bases between. CDR3 sequence reads: CASSLQRGQFF. For the CDR3, the DNA is TGTGCCAGCAGCTTACAACGGGGGCAGTTCTTC.

The V and J genes are TRBV5-5 and TRBJ1-1; 8 nucleotides line up with TRBD1. This CDR3 is built from 13 residues. V trimming: 3 bases; J trimming: 4 bases; junction bases outside the gene matches: 2. Germline V gives CDR1 SGHKS, CDR2 YYEKEE (reference sequence). CDR3 sequence: CASSSGGLTEAFF. CDR3 coding DNA: TGTGCCAGCAGCTCAGGGGGCCTCACTGAAGCTTTCTTT.

The CDR3 protein is CASSRWDRETGANVLTF. The CDR3 DNA is TGTGCCAGCAGCAGGTGGGACAGAGAGACTGGGGCCAACGTCCTGACTTTC. The V and J genes are TRBV21-1 and TRBJ2-6; the table's D call of TRBD1 was not tested on the DNA. TRBV21-1 is tagged as a pseudogene. The CDR3 contains 17 residues.

For this clone: This specimen includes other DNA sequences encoding the same CDR3. The chain carries TRBV11-2 and TRBJ2-7, with TRBD2 matching over 9 bases. J was trimmed by 4 bases and V by 5 bases; bases with no gene match: 15. Germline CDR1 SGHAT, CDR2 FQNNGV. The length of the CDR3 is 17 residues. CDR3 protein: CASSPTSGQLSTYEQYF. The CDR3 coding sequence is TGTGCCAGCAGCCCTACTAGCGGGCAACTATCTACTTACGAGCAGTACTTC.

The chain recombines TRBV5-1 with TRBJ2-1; D might be TRBD1 (5 bases). V dropped 4 bases and J dropped 8 bases, with 10 bases sitting between them. The CDR3 spans 12 residues. Germline V gene data show CDR1 as SGHRS and CDR2 as YFSETQ. The CDR3 loop reads CASSRLQDEQFF. CDR3 DNA: TGCGCCAGCAGCCGTCTACAGGATGAGCAGTTCTTC.

This clone was counted once. The chain employs TRBV7-9 and TRBJ1-1; no reliable D call. CDR1 and CDR2 (germline): SEHNR, FQNEAQ (reference sequence). V shed 2 bases and J shed 5 bases, with 9 bases lying between them. This CDR3 comprises 13 residues. CDR3 in amino acids: CASSLPGQTEAFF. As DNA, the CDR3 is TGTGCCAGCAGCTTACCAGGTCAGACTGAAGCTTTCTTT.

The chain links TRBV9 to TRBJ2-5; D gene ambiguous. Trimming removed 0 bases from V and 2 bases from J, with 8 bases in between. Germline values: CDR1 SGDLS, CDR2 YYNGEE. The CDR3 is 14 amino acids. The chain's CDR3 is CASSVGFSQETQYF. The CDR3 bases are TGTGCCAGCAGCGTAGGGTTCAGTCAAGAGACCCAGTACTTC.

This clone was detected a few times. The chain couples TRBV5-5 to TRBJ2-7; the D gene is possibly TRBD2 (6 bases). Trimming cost V 0 bases and J 0 bases, with 7 bases left between them. The CDR3 totals 14 residues. Germline assignment: CDR1 SGHKS and CDR2 YYEKEE (reference sequence). The CDR3 loop is CASSLEGLSYEQYF. In nucleotides, the CDR3 is TGTGCCAGCAGCTTGGAGGGACTCTCCTACGAGCAGTACTTC.

The count of this clone is one. V gene TRBV19 combines with J gene TRBJ1-5; 7 bases agree with TRBD1. After removal of 3 bases from V and 5 bases from J, the junction contained 4 bases not matched to a gene. The length of the CDR3 is 14 residues. Germline CDR1 reads LNHDA; CDR2 reads SQIVND (reference sequence). CDR3 coding DNA: TGTGCCAGTAGTATGAGGGGGCAGGATCAGCCCCAGCATTTT. It specifies CASSMRGQDQPQHF.

V and J are TRBV5-1 and TRBJ2-3; D not resolved. Germline-derived CDR1 and CDR2 are SGHRS and YFSETQ. V lost 1 base and J lost 1, with 7 bases in between. This CDR3 has 14 residues. CDR3 DNA: TGCGCCAGCAGCTTGTCTGTCGGCACAGATACGCAGTATTTT. Its translation: CASSLSVGTDTQYF.

V usage is TRBV5-6 and J usage is TRBJ1-2; D may be TRBD1 (5 bases). The CDR3 has 16 residues. V lost 0 bases to trimming and J lost 6 bases, with 18 bases between them. Germline CDR1 is SGHDT and CDR2 is YYEEEE. The CDR3 sequence: CASSLGRVGKNHGYTF. The CDR3 nucleotides are TGTGCCAGCAGCTTGGGCAGGGTAGGGAAAAATCATGGCTACACCTTC.

This sequence joins TRBV7-6 and TRBJ2-1; 14 nucleotides line up with TRBD2. This CDR3 region has 15 residues. Germline CDR1 and CDR2: SGHVS and FNYEAQ. V shed 5 bases and J 6 bases; nucleotides not matched to a gene: 3. CDR3 sequence: CASSMTSGGANEQFF. For the CDR3, the DNA is TGTGCCAGCAGCATGACTAGCGGGGGGGCCAATGAGCAGTTCTTC.

This clone appeared once. This chain links TRBV4-1 with TRBJ1-3; TRBD1 is a possible D gene (5 bases). Germline V gene lookup returns CDR1 MGHRA and CDR2 YSYEKL. V lost 0 bases and J 4 bases, leaving 13 bases between the germline ends. This CDR3 is 16 amino acids long. The CDR3 region has the DNA TGCGCCAGCAGCCAAGATTCCGGGACTGGCGGAAACACCATATATTTT. Protein: CASSQDSGTGGNTIYF.

The chain couples TRBV9 to TRBJ2-2; 8 positions match TRBD1. Germline values: CDR1 SGDLS, CDR2 YYNGEE. The J segment lost 4 bases and the V segment lost 0 bases, leaving 8 bases of the junction unmatched. The CDR3 runs 17 residues. The CDR3 sequence is CASSVGMSGGGTGELFF. CDR3 coding DNA: TGTGCCAGCAGCGTAGGGATGTCAGGGGGCGGCACCGGGGAGCTGTTTTTT.

This clone was picked up a small number of times. Other nucleotide sequences from this sample produce the same CDR3. The rearrangement links TRBV19 to TRBJ2-3, with 11 nucleotides matching TRBD2. CDR3 length equals 15 residues. Germline loops: CDR1 LNHDA, CDR2 SQIVND (reference sequence). V trimming: 2 bases; J trimming: 3 bases; junction bases outside the gene matches: 1. In DNA, the CDR3 is TGTGCCAGTAGTATACTAGCGGGGGGTACAGATACGCAGTATTTT. It is translated as CASSILAGGTDTQYF.

The chain combines TRBV7-2 with TRBJ2-7, with 8 bases aligning to TRBD2. The CDR3 covers 15 residues. Germline loops: CDR1 SGHTA, CDR2 FQGNSA. V lost 2 bases to trimming and J lost 0 bases; unmatched junction nucleotides: 3. CDR3 loop: CASSLYSGDSYEQYF. The CDR3 coding sequence is TGTGCCAGCAGCTTATATAGCGGGGACTCCTACGAGCAGTACTTC.

The gene calls are TRBV15 and TRBJ2-5; 11 nucleotides agree with TRBD2. Trimming cost V 3 bases and J 5 bases; bases outside gene matches: 11. CDR1 is LNHNV and CDR2 is YYDKDF in the germline V gene (reference sequence). The CDR3 spans 17 residues. The CDR3 loop is CATSRGPTSGGGETQYF. The CDR3 DNA sequence: TGTGCCACCAGCAGGGGCCCTACTAGCGGGGGCGGGGAGACCCAGTACTTC.

The CDR3 DNA is TGTGCCAGCAGGAAGAGCTCTGGAAACACCATATATTTT. Amino acids: CASRKSSGNTIYF. The V and J genes are TRBV6-5 and TRBJ1-3; D unresolved. This CDR3 region has 13 residues. Germline CDR1 reads MNHEY; CDR2 reads SVGAGI. The ends were cut back, 6 bases at V and 0 bases at J, with 6 bases in the middle.

The chain has TRBV5-4 and TRBJ2-5, with 14 bases fitting TRBD2. This CDR3 region has 15 residues. V was clipped by 4 bases and J by 5 bases; unmatched bases: 4. Germline V gene sequence: CDR1 SGHNT, CDR2 YYREEE (reference sequence). The CDR3 region is CASSGRLAGGETQYF. DNA of the CDR3: TGTGCCAGCAGCGGAAGACTAGCGGGGGGGGAGACCCAGTACTTC. The full variable domain, rest sourced from reference TRBV5-4 and TRBJ2-5, is ETGVTQSPTHLIKTRGQQVTLRCSSQSGHNTVSWYQQALGQGPQFIFQYYREEENGRGNFPPRFSGLQFPNYSSELNVNALELDDSALYLCASSGRLAGGETQYFGPGTRLLVL.

V is TRBV28 and J is TRBJ1-1; a possible D gene is TRBD1 (5 bases). CDR1 and CDR2 (germline): MDHEN, SYDVKM. Trimming cost V 7 bases and J 0 bases, with 15 bases left between them. This CDR3 has 15 residues. The CDR3 bases are TGTGCCAGCAAGGAAACAGGATCCTTGAACACTGAAGCTTTCTTT. Encoded protein: CASKETGSLNTEAFF.

The sample holds a few counts of this clone. The rearrangement uses TRBV2 and TRBJ1-3; D unclear. The V and J ends lost 6 bases and 0 bases respectively, with 18 bases between them. The germline V gene has CDR1 SNHLY and CDR2 FYNNEI. The CDR3 runs 17 residues. For the CDR3, the DNA is TGTGCCAGCAGGCCCCCGGGATGGCTCGACTCTGGAAACACCATATATTTT. Its translation: CASRPPGWLDSGNTIYF.

The gene calls are TRBV5-1 and TRBJ1-1; perhaps TRBD1 as D (5 bases). The V gene's germline CDR1 is SGHRS and CDR2 YFSETQ. The V gene lost 2 bases and the J gene lost 1 base, with 6 bases spanning the gap. This CDR3 is built from 13 residues. The CDR3 coding sequence is TGCGCCAGCAGCTTAGACAGGAACACTGAAGCTTTCTTT. This translates into CASSLDRNTEAFF.

This chain links TRBV11-1 with TRBJ2-5; 7 positions match TRBD1. Per germline, CDR1 SGHAT and CDR2 FQDESV (reference sequence). J lost 5 bases, V lost 7 bases, and 7 bases had no gene match. The CDR3 covers 13 residues. The DNA for the CDR3 is TGTGCCAGCACCCCCACAGGGGCCGAGACCCAGTACTTC. Translated: CASTPTGAETQYF.

The J gene is TRBJ2-2, the V gene TRBV4-3; no firm D call. Trimming cost V 1 base and J 3 bases, with 9 bases left between them. The CDR3 totals 15 residues. Germline CDR1 and CDR2: LGHNA and YSLEER. CDR3 region: CASSQVQVYTGELFF. CDR3 DNA: TGCGCCAGCAGCCAAGTCCAGGTTTACACCGGGGAGCTGTTTTTT.